Shown below are 23 T cell receptor beta chains from a single sample sequenced in a study of tumor-infiltrating lymphocytes in oesophageal squamous cell carcinoma. MiXCR, run by TCRdb on the PCR reads, gives a single entry per CDR3 protein. The sample holds about 12,000 distinct CDR3 sequences, around 53% seen once. Sequences were obtained from esophageal tumor tissue. The receptors were sampled from a female donor with esophageal squamous cell carcinoma.

This clonotype was seen a few times. V usage is TRBV7-2 and J usage is TRBJ2-1; 10 bases map to TRBD2. The J call may be faulty, since TRBJ2-5 better matches the DNA end. The CDR3 has 16 amino acids. CDR1 is SGHTA and CDR2 is FQGNSA in the germline V gene. CDR3 residues: CASSLGLAGVQETQYF. The CDR3 DNA reads as TGTGCCAGCAGCTTAGGACTAGCGGGTGTCCAAGAGACCCAGTACTTC.

V is TRBV6-1 and J is TRBJ2-1, with 9 bases identical to TRBD2. The J call is in doubt because the DNA end fits TRBJ2-7 better. Germline V lookup: CDR1 MNHNS, CDR2 SASEGT. The CDR3 extends over 16 amino acids. CDR3 DNA: TGTGCCAGCAGTCCAAGTAGCGGGGGAAACTTCTACGAGCAGTACTTC. Protein product: CASSPSSGGNFYEQYF.

V usage is TRBV7-6 and J usage is TRBJ2-1; D is undetermined. The germline V gene has CDR1 SGHVS and CDR2 FNYEAQ. The CDR3 is 15 residues long. Trimming pared 6 bases from V and 13 bases from J, leaving 25 bases between. The CDR3 DNA reads TGTGCCAGCAGACTCCGACACATACCTATAGAGACCCAGTTCTTC. Translation: CASRLRHIPIETQFF.

The rearrangement uses TRBV24-1 and TRBJ1-2; the D gene is possibly TRBD1 (5 bases). There are 13 residues in the CDR3. Germline CDR1 KGHDR, CDR2 SFDVKD. Trimming shortened V by 4 bases and J by 10 bases, and 15 bases separated the two germline ends. This chain's CDR3 is CATSEPGTSAYTF. CDR3 in DNA: TGTGCCACCAGTGAGCCCGGGACCTCGGCCTACACCTTC.

This clonotype has a handful of counts. The gene calls are TRBV3-1 and TRBJ2-5, with D perhaps TRBD1 (6 bases). TRBJ2-3 matches the DNA end more closely, so the J call is doubtful. The CDR3 sequence is 15 residues long. The germline gives CDR1 LGHDT, CDR2 YNNKEL (reference sequence). The CDR3 sequence is CASSQDNRAPGTQYF. The CDR3 bases are TGTGCCAGCAGCCAAGATAACAGGGCCCCAGGTACGCAGTATTTT.

On this clonotype itself: Lacking the conserved final phenylalanine or tryptophan, this CDR3 likely reflects a read error. The DNA is omitted, as the CDR3 cannot be located on it reliably, and the CDR3 follows TCRdb's listing. The chain has TRBV12-3 or TRBV12-4 and TRBJ2-7; TRBD1 is taken as the D call from the table, unchecked against the DNA. Both ends counted, the CDR3 spans 18 residues. The CDR3 region is CASSPGTGRLQETQYFGS.

This chain joins TRBV7-6 and TRBJ2-1; TRBD2 matches at 8 bases. The length of the CDR3 is 14 residues. Germline trimming cut 3 bases from V and 8 bases from J; bases unmatched to any gene: 6. Germline CDR1 is SGHVS and CDR2 is FNYEAQ. As DNA, the CDR3 is TGTGCCAGCAGCTTTAGCGGGGAGTTCTATGAGCAGTTCTTC. Translating it yields CASSFSGEFYEQFF. Together with reference TRBV7-6 and TRBJ2-1, the CDR3 gives the full variable domain: GAGVSQSPRYKVTKRGQDVALRCDPISGHVSLYWYRQALGQGPEFLTYFNYEAQQDKSGLPNDRFSAERPEGSISTLTIQRTEQRDSAMYRCASSFSGEFYEQFFGPGTRLTVL.

The V gene is TRBV7-2, the J gene TRBJ2-3, with 7 bases aligning to TRBD1. Germline V gene lookup returns CDR1 SGHTA and CDR2 FQGNSA. The V gene end was trimmed by 1 base and the J gene end by 2 bases; junction bases not matched to a gene: 3. This CDR3 region has 15 residues. The CDR3 nucleotides read TGTGCCAGCAGCTTAGAGGGACAGTACACAGATACGCAGTATTTT. Its translation is CASSLEGQYTDTQYF. Complete variable domain (other parts from reference TRBV7-2 and TRBJ2-3): GAGVSQSPSNKVTEKGKDVELRCDPISGHTALYWYRQSLGQGLEFLIYFQGNSAPDKSGLPSDRFSAERTGGSVSTLTIQRTQQEDSAVYLCASSLEGQYTDTQYFGPGTRLTVL.

V gene TRBV7-2 combines with J gene TRBJ2-5; D is possibly TRBD1 (7 bases). The ends were cut back, 2 bases at V and 4 bases at J, with 11 bases in the middle. Germline values: CDR1 SGHTA, CDR2 FQGNSA. This CDR3 spans 14 amino acids. CDR3 residues: CASSLQGGGETQYF. CDR3 DNA sequence: TGTGCCAGCAGCTTACAGGGGGGTGGAGAGACCCAGTACTTC.

By share, this clonotype counts as medium-sized. This sequence joins TRBV6-1 and TRBJ2-6, with TRBD1 matching over 8 bases. Germline assignment: CDR1 MNHNS and CDR2 SASEGT. The ends lost 5 bases at V and 0 bases at J; junction bases unmatched: 15. CDR3 length: 20 amino acids. CDR3 nucleotide sequence: TGTGCCAGCAGTTGGGACAGGAGTAAACCAACAAACTCTGGGGCCAACGTCCTGACTTTC. Amino acids: CASSWDRSKPTNSGANVLTF.

Turning to this clonotype: A much more abundant neighbour one base away suggests this may be a read error. The chain carries TRBV7-3 and TRBJ2-5; 8 bases are shared with TRBD2. The end of the DNA fits TRBJ2-1 better, so the J call may be wrong. The germline V gene has CDR1 SGHTA and CDR2 FQGTGA. The CDR3 has 14 amino acids. CDR3 protein: CASRPSGGSYEQFF. The CDR3 bases are TGTGCCAGCAGACCCAGCGGGGGCTCCTACGAGCAGTTCTTC.

V gene TRBV7-6 combines with J gene TRBJ2-6; D might be TRBD1 or TRBD2, each matching 5 bases. TRBJ2-7 explains the end of the DNA better; the J call may be wrong. Per the germline V gene, CDR1 is SGHVS and CDR2 is FNYEAQ. There are 13 residues in the CDR3. For the CDR3, the DNA is TGTGCCAGCAGCTTCTCCGGGGCGGGTGAGCAGTACTTC. It codes for CASSFSGAGEQYF.

This clonotype was seen many times. The gene calls are TRBV9 and TRBJ2-5; 10 bases are shared with TRBD1. CDR3 length equals 14 residues. Trimming removed 3 bases from V and 5 bases from J; junction bases left unmatched: 4. CDR1 is SGDLS, CDR2 YYNGEE, per germline. This CDR3 is CASSGDRGPETQYF. Written as DNA, the CDR3 is TGTGCCAGCAGCGGGGACAGGGGCCCGGAGACCCAGTACTTC.

This chain uses TRBV12-3 or TRBV12-4 with TRBJ2-1; D remains unclear. Trimming removed 3 bases at V and 3 bases at J, with 12 bases between. The CDR3 spans 15 residues. CDR3 protein: CASSFNLGNYNEQFF. Here the CDR3 DNA reads TGTGCCAGCAGTTTTAATCTAGGGAACTACAATGAGCAGTTCTTC.

The J gene is TRBJ2-2, the V gene TRBV7-3; 14 bases line up with TRBD2. Germline values: CDR1 SGHTA, CDR2 FQGTGA. J was trimmed by 2 bases and V by 5 bases; bases with no gene match: 10. The CDR3 spans 19 residues. CDR3 amino acids: CASSAGLAGDIPNTGELFF. The CDR3 DNA is TGTGCCAGCAGCGCGGGACTAGCGGGGGATATTCCTAACACCGGGGAGCTGTTTTTT.

J is TRBJ2-5 and V is TRBV7-2, with D perhaps TRBD1 (6 bases). The J call is doubtful: the DNA matches TRBJ2-3 better. Germline V lookup: CDR1 SGHTA, CDR2 FQGNSA. The CDR3 sequence is 13 residues long. CDR3 residues: CASSLSPGDPQYF. The CDR3 DNA is TGTGCCAGCAGCTTATCCCCAGGGGATCCGCAGTATTTT.

In its sample, this clonotype is medium-sized. The rearrangement joins TRBV7-9 to TRBJ1-2, with TRBD1 matching over 8 bases. Germline CDR1 is SEHNR and CDR2 is FQNEAQ (reference sequence). The junction had 5 bases not matched to a gene; V was cut back by 1 base and J by 1 base. CDR3 length: 16 amino acids. DNA of the CDR3: TGTGCCAGCAGCTTAGGGACAGGGACTTTTAACTATGGCTACACCTTC. As protein: CASSLGTGTFNYGYTF. The variable domain in full, with the rest retrieved from reference TRBV7-9 and TRBJ1-2, is DTGVSQNPRHKITKRGQNVTFRCDPISEHNRLYWYRQTLGQGPEFLTYFQNEAQLEKSRLLSDRFSAERPKGSFSTLEIQRTEQGDSAMYLCASSLGTGTFNYGYTFGSGTRLTVV.

The chain has TRBV12-3 or TRBV12-4 and TRBJ1-1; TRBD1 aligns across 7 bases. The CDR3 is made up of 16 amino acids. The V and J ends lost 2 bases and 4 bases, in that order; junction bases with no gene match: 10. DNA of the CDR3: TGTGCCAGCAGTTTAAGAAAGGGGGCGCGTAGCACTGAAGCTTTCTTT. Protein product: CASSLRKGARSTEAFF.

There are a few counts of this clonotype. The genes are TRBV20-1 and TRBJ2-3, with D unresolved. The DNA end is a closer match to TRBJ2-5, so the J assignment may be wrong. The CDR3 is 13 residues long. Germline CDR1 reads DFQATT; CDR2 reads SNEGSKA (reference sequence). The CDR3 region has the DNA TGCAGTGCTAGTGCGATGATCGTGGAGACCCAGTACTTC. Its translation: CSASAMIVETQYF.

The chain joins TRBV20-1 to TRBJ2-3; TRBD1 is a possible D gene (5 bases). The germline V gene has CDR1 DFQATT and CDR2 SNEGSKA (reference sequence). The CDR3 has 12 amino acids. Trimming took off 6 bases at V and 4 bases at J, with 11 bases between the two ends. In DNA, the CDR3 is TGCAGTGCCCAAGTAGGGGCAGATACGCAGTATTTT. Translated, it gives CSAQVGADTQYF.

J is TRBJ2-3 and V is TRBV7-3; D is unresolved. The end of the DNA aligns better with TRBJ2-1, so the J call may be wrong. Germline lookup yields CDR1 SGHTA and CDR2 FQGTGA. The CDR3 consists of 13 residues. CDR3 coding DNA: TGTGCCAGCAGCGAAAGTCAGTACAATGAGCAGTTCTTC. The encoded protein is CASSESQYNEQFF.

This clonotype ranks as medium-sized. This chain connects TRBV11-2 to TRBJ2-1; 10 nucleotides line up with TRBD2. This CDR3 spans 16 amino acids. Unmatched junction bases numbered 16, after V lost 2 bases and J lost 15 bases. CDR1 and CDR2 from the germline V gene are SGHAT and FQNNGV. The CDR3: CASSLRDSSGGAVLFF. In DNA, the CDR3 is TGTGCCAGCAGCTTAAGGGATTCTAGCGGGGGCGCCGTTTTGTTCTTC.

This chain uses TRBV7-9 with TRBJ2-3; D unclear. With the DNA end fitting TRBJ2-1 better, the J assignment may be wrong. CDR1 is SEHNR and CDR2 is FQNEAQ in the germline V gene (reference sequence). The CDR3 has 12 amino acids. As DNA, the CDR3 is TGTGCCAGCAGCTTAGGGTTTAATGAGCAGTTCTTC. Its protein product is CASSLGFNEQFF.